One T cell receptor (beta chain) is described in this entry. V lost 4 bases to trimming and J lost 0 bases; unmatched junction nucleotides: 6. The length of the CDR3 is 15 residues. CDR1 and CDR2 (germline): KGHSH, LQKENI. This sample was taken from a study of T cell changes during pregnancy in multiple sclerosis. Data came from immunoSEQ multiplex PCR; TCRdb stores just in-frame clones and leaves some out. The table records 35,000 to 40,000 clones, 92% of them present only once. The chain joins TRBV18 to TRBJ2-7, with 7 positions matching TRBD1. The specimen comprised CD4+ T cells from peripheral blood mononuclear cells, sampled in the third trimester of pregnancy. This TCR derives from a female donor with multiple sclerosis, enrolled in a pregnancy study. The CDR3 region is CASSRETGPSYEQYF. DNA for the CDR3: TGTGCCAGCTCACGAGAGACAGGGCCCTCCTACGAGCAGTACTTC.